This T cell receptor (beta chain) was observed in a study of shared clonotypes between healthy human individuals (dated by TCRdb to the early 2020s). With regard to the full study: The cohort included a few men and a couple of women between 18 and 49 years of age. Per donor, three plates each were used for CD4 naive and CD4 memory, two for CD8 naive, and one for CD8 memory. Blood TCR repertoires of five healthy adults were deeply sequenced to estimate repertoire size and the extent of clonotype sharing between individuals. Different laboratories and diverse techniques were used to prepare libraries and sequence TCR repertoires, to increase sequencing depth and limit assay-specific biases. Per donor, leukapheresis produced somewhere between about 0.85 and 8.9 billion PBMCs. Broader findings and caveats from the paper: Rarefaction of sorted-subset datasets indicated incomplete sequencing despite the large sequencing depth. Pairwise subsampling led to the expectation that sequencing depth would affect the degree of clonotype sharing among donors. Compared with non-shared clonotypes, clonotypes shared by all four sorted-subset donors had higher generation probabilities. Naive subsets generally had larger estimated clonotype richness than memory subsets did. Sharing across several donors was observed for about 5% of naive CD4, over 3% of naive CD8, roughly 2.3% of memory CD4, and about 0.39% of memory CD8 clonotypes. Sampling was restricted to blood, and TCR repertoires in tissue are likely to differ from TCR repertoires in blood. Because the study included only a small number of donors, the genetic and exposure-history diversity represented was limited.

Clipping removes 5 bases from V and 6 bases from J, with 6 as the unmatched junction base count. The germline V gene (reference sequence) yields SEHNR for CDR1 and FQNEAQ for CDR2. Reading from cysteine to phenylalanine, the CDR3 counts 14 amino acids. CDR3 DNA is the only sequence kept; it has 42 bases, read in frame from the first base. In this sample, this clone turned up a few times. Its recognized antigen is unknown. No much larger clone is present one base from it, and per-base qualities are unavailable. CD8 naive samples were CD45RO-negative cells positively selected for CCR7, giving a CD45RA+CCR7+ population that excluded TemRA cells. Donors were healthy HIV-negative adults with no recently reported acute infections or vaccinations. Only Caucasian adults living in Nashville, Tennessee, USA were represented among the donors. Blood was collected by leukapheresis, and PBMCs were isolated by Ficoll-Histopaque density gradient centrifugation and then cryopreserved in liquid nitrogen vapor phase. Purity and quantity of every magnetically sorted T cell population were checked by analytical flow cytometry. Genomic DNA was isolated from every sorted fraction and measured by UV absorbance on a Nanodrop 2000c.

Using the deep immunoSEQ assay, TCR CDR3 regions were amplified from genomic DNA by multiplex PCR. For each cell subset, the extracted genomic DNA was distributed evenly across all wells of several immunoSEQ 96-well plates, and each plate served as one replicate. For sorted subsets, around 0.2 ug of genomic DNA, equivalent to roughly 30,000 T cell genomes, went into each replicate PCR. Purified libraries were quantified with a Qubit 3.0 fluorometer, sized on a Bioanalyzer 2100, and re-quantified with the KAPA Library Quantification kit. Every immunoSEQ 96-well plate was sequenced on a dedicated single-read 150-cycle Illumina NextSeq 550 flow cell. Per the source publication's procedure: The immunoSEQ output contained only junctional sequences without quality scores, so filtering could not match that applied to full-length reads. To assign V/J genes and CDR3, sequences were annotated against IMGT germline references using PyIR, a Python wrapper for IgBLAST v1.9. Reads were filtered out if the reads had weak V/J assignments (E-value above 1e-6), no CDR3, stop codons, out-of-frame junctions, or ambiguous translated residues. A V3J clonotype was defined by an identical inferred V gene, J gene, and CDR3 amino acid sequence. To compute the percentage overlap between repertoires, the number of shared unique clonotypes was divided by the size of the smaller repertoire. Repertoire richness was assessed with RTK rarefaction, the Chao1 estimator, and Recon v2.1 estimates of unobserved clonotypes. For all TCRbeta clonotypes obtained by the gDNA method from four donors, generation probabilities were computed with OLGA. TCRdb's version of the immuneACCESS table is confined to in-frame rearrangements and falls short of the full clone set. An unresolved V gene accounts for under half of the shortfall where checked; the remainder is of unknown origin. That table gives V, J and clone size, and the DNA gave D and trimming. The sample table lists about 2.1 million clones, about 93% of them with a count of one. Of the sample, roughly 1.7% falls within the top ten clones.

This TCR derives from a man aged 18 to 29 in good health. Some clones in this sample may be carry-over from other donors' samples. The receptor chain draws on TRBV7-9 and TRBJ1-5, with 8 bases in between that match TRBD1. The sequenced material came from naive CD8+ T cells from PBMCs. The cell subset or site label corresponds to: CD45RA+CCR7+. In nucleotide form, the sequence is TGTGCCAGCAGCCAGACAGGGGAAAGTCAGCCCCAGCATTTT. Translated, it reads CASSQTGESQPQHF.